This TCR beta chain was captured in a study of shared clonotypes between healthy human individuals. J was trimmed by 5 bases and V by 5 bases; bases with no gene match: 9. Germline CDR1 SGHVS, CDR2 FQNEAQ. The CDR3 loop spans 15 amino acids. TCRdb keeps only in-frame clones here, not all; method: immunoSEQ multiplex PCR. In the table there are roughly 810,000 clones, 96% of which are singletons. CD8 cells classed as naive were CD45RO-negative and positively selected for CCR7, excluding terminally differentiated effector memory CD45RA+ cells. Material for sequencing was naive CD8+ T cells sorted from blood. This chain joins TRBV7-8 and TRBJ2-7; TRBD2 matches 10 bases. The sequence derives from a man under 40 in good health. The CDR3 nucleotides read TGTGCCAGCAGCCTTAAGCGGGAGGGCCTCAACGAGCAGTACTTC. It encodes CASSLKREGLNEQYF.